The sequence of this TCR beta chain was determined in a study of T cells in Graves' hyperthyroidism and ophthalmopathy. The germline CDR1 and CDR2 sequences are SGHNT and YENEEA. This CDR3 is built from 14 residues. Remarks on this clonotype: The junction and the germline gene differ at one end; a read error may be behind it.

RNA transcripts provided the source from which TCR beta CDR3 regions were amplified. RT-PCR in the first round (using the HTBI primer set) targeted the TCR CDR3. TCRdb redid the calling of the multiplex PCR reads with MiXCR, one entry per CDR3 protein. Of approximately 500,000 distinct CDR3 sequences in the sample, 46% are singletons; the top ten hold 7.5% to 8.5%. Input material: peripheral blood or thyroid tissue (not recorded which). The chain carries TRBV11-3 and TRBJ1-1; TRBD1 might be the D (5 bases). This TCR derives from a young woman with Graves' hyperthyroidism. CDR3 sequence: CASSQGGLGTEAFF. In DNA, the CDR3 is TGCGCCAGCAGCCAGGGTGGGCTAGGCACTGAAGCTTTCTTT.